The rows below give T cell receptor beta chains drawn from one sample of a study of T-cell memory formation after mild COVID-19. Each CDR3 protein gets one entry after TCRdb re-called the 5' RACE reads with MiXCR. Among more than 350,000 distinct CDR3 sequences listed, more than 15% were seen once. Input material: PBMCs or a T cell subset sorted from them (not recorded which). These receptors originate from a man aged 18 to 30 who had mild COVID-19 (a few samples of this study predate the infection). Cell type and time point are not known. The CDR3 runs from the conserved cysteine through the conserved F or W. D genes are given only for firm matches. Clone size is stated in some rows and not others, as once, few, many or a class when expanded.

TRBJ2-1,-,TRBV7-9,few,CASSLATGLDEQFF,TGTGCCAGCAGCTTAGCCACGGGGCTAGATGAGCAGTTCTTC
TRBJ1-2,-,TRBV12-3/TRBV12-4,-,CASSLGFGTNYGYTF,TGTGCCAGCAGTTTGGGATTCGGCACCAACTATGGCTACACCTTC
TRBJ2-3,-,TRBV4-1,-,CASSQPTRSDTQYF,TGCGCCAGCAGCCAGCCCACTAGATCAGATACGCAGTATTTT
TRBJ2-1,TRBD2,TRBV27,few,CASSLVVSGDEQFF,TGTGCCAGCAGTTTGGTGGTTAGCGGGGATGAGCAGTTCTTC
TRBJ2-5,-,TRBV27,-,CASSPRGPWETQYF,TGTGCCAGCAGTCCGCGAGGACCCTGGGAGACCCAGTACTTC
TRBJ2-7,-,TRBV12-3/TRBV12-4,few,CASSFRTNYEQYF,TGTGCCAGCAGTTTCCGGACGAACTACGAGCAGTACTTC
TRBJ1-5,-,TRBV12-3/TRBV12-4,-,CASSETAYQPQHF,TGTGCCAGCAGTGAGACAGCCTATCAGCCCCAGCATTTT
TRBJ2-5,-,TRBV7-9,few,CASSRAEGGIQETQYF,TGTGCCAGCAGCCGAGCCGAAGGGGGAATTCAGGAGACCCAGTACTTC
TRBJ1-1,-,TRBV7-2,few,CASSLGGRINTEAFF,TGTGCCAGCAGCTTAGGCGGGAGGATAAACACTGAAGCTTTCTTT
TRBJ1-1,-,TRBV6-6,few,CATWRAGNTEAFF,TGTGCCACCTGGCGTGCAGGGAACACTGAAGCTTTCTTT
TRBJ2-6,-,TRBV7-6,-,CASSLGGRPSGANVLTF,TGTGCCAGCAGCTTAGGGGGGCGACCCTCTGGGGCCAACGTCCTGACTTTC
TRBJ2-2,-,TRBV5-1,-,CATKAENANTGELFF,TGCGCCACCAAGGCGGAGAACGCGAACACCGGGGAGCTGTTTTTT
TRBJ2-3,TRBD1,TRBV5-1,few,CASSWTGTGGYTQYF,TGCGCCAGCAGCTGGACCGGGACAGGGGGTTATACGCAGTATTTT
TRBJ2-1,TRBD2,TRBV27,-,CASSSTSGGTQFF,TGTGCCAGCAGTTCCACTAGCGGGGGTACGCAGTTCTTC
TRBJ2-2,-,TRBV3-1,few,CASRILGENTGELFF,TGTGCCAGCAGGATCCTCGGAGAGAACACCGGGGAGCTGTTTTTT
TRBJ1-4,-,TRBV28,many,CASSFPRDEKLFF,TGTGCCAGCAGTTTTCCGAGGGATGAAAAACTGTTTTTT
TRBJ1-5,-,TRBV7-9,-,CASSLKGGGQPQHF,TGTGCCAGCAGCTTAAAGGGGGGCGGACAGCCCCAGCATTTT
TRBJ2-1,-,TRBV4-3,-,CASSQGSSSSYNEQFF,TGCGCCAGCAGCCAAGGATCGTCTAGCTCCTACAATGAGCAGTTCTTC
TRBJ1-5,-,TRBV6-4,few,CASNWTPYQPQHF,TGTGCCAGCAATTGGACACCCTATCAGCCCCAGCATTTT
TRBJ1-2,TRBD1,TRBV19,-,CASSGQGAENYGYTF,TGTGCCAGTAGTGGACAGGGGGCGGAGAACTATGGCTACACCTTC
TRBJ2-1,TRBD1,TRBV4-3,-,CASSQTDRGSYNEQFF,TGCGCCAGCAGCCAGACGGACAGGGGGTCCTACAATGAGCAGTTCTTC
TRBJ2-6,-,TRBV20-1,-,CSAGGSGANVLTF,TGCAGCGCGGGCGGGTCTGGGGCCAACGTCCTGACTTTC
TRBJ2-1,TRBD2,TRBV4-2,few,CASSHQGTSEYNEQFF,TGTGCCAGCAGCCACCAAGGGACTAGCGAGTACAATGAGCAGTTCTTC
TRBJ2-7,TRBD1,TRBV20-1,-,CSILGQGSYEQYF,TGCAGTATTCTGGGACAGGGGTCGTACGAGCAGTACTTC
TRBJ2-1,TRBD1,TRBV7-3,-,CASSLPGQGFHEQFF,TGTGCCAGCAGCCTACCGGGACAGGGATTCCATGAGCAGTTCTTC
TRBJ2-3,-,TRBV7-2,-,CASSPGLLSTDTQYF,TGTGCCAGCAGCCCGGGACTTCTTAGCACAGATACGCAGTATTTT
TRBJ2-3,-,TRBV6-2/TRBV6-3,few,CASSPRPSARGDTQYF,TGTGCCAGCAGTCCCAGGCCCTCAGCGAGGGGAGATACGCAGTATTTT
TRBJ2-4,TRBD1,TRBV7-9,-,CASSPGQGASKNIQYF,TGTGCCAGCAGCCCGGGACAGGGGGCTTCCAAAAACATTCAGTACTTC